The T cell receptor (beta chain) described here comes from a study of blood T cell repertoires in COVID-19. Study background: The study drew acute and convalescent COVID-19 samples from the United States, Italy and Spain. The analysed material was cDNA or gDNA that came from T cells, B-cell-depleted T cells, or PBMCs.

Per the original data handling: By means of reference gene primer amplification, nucleated cell counts were estimated. Method: immunoSEQ multiplex PCR; TCRdb's copy keeps in-frame clones and lacks some. V, J and clone size were drawn from that table, and D and trimming were deduced from the DNA. The sample holds 160,000 or so clones; around 80% are singletons and the top ten take about 0.58%. V lost 4 bases, J lost 1 base, and 4 bases stayed unmatched. The V gene's germline CDR1 is SQVTM and CDR2 ANQGSEA. This CDR3 region has 14 residues. The sample was peripheral blood. The chain uses TRBV29-1 and TRBJ1-5; TRBD1 aligns across 7 bases. The TCR originated in a man in his 60s with acute or convalescent COVID-19. The CDR3 here is CSVVPGGSNQPQHF. The DNA for the CDR3 is TGCAGCGTTGTGCCAGGGGGGAGCAATCAGCCCCAGCATTTT. Drawing the rest from reference TRBV29-1 and TRBJ1-5, the complete variable domain is SAVISQKPSRDICQRGTSLTIQCQVDSQVTMMFWYRQQPGQSLTLIATANQGSEATYESGFVIDKFPISRPNLTFSTLTVSNMSPEDSSIYLCSVVPGGSNQPQHFGDGTRLSIL.